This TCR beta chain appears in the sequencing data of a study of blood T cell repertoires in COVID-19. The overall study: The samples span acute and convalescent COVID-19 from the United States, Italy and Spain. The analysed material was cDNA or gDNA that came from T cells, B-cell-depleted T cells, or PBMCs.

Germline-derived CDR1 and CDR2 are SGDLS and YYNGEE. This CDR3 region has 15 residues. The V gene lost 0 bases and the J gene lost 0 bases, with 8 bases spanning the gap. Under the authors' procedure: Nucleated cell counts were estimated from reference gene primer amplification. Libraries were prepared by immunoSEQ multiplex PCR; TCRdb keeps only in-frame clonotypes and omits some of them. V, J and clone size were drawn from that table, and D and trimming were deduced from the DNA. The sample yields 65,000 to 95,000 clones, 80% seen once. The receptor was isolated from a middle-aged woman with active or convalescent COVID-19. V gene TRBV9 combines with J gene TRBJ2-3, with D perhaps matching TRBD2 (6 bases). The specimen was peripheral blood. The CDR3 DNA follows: TGTGCCAGCAGCGTAGTTGGGGGGAGCACAGATACGCAGTATTTT. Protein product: CASSVVGGSTDTQYF.